Listed below are T cell receptor beta chains from one sample, sequenced in a study of T cell responses to AZD1222 COVID-19 vaccine. Some clones are missing from TCRdb's copy, which holds only in-frame ones; the method was immunoSEQ multiplex PCR. The data hold about 140,000 clones, with over 85% observed a single time. This specimen consisted of peripheral blood, obtained on day 0 of AZD1222 vaccination. The receptors originated from an adult in good health. Each CDR3 is given with its conserved first and last residue. The D gene is left open where the match is weak. Size values are once, few and many counts, or a class for expanded clones, and some rows have none.

J gene	clone size	D gene	V gene	CDR3 DNA	CDR3 protein
TRBJ2-1	NA	NA	TRBV2	TGTGCCAGGAGAACCGATCAGGGCCACAATGAGCAGTTCTTC	CARRTDQGHNEQFF
TRBJ2-1	NA	TRBD2	TRBV4-2	TGTGCCAGCAGCCAAGACAGCGGGGTGACTGACTACAATGAGCAGTTCTTC	CASSQDSGVTDYNEQFF
TRBJ1-3	once	NA	TRBV9	TGTGCCAGCAGCGTACCGCCTGGAAACACCATATATTTT	CASSVPPGNTIYF
TRBJ1-2	NA	NA	TRBV5-1	TGCGCCAGCAGCTTGGGGCGAACCTATGGCTACACCTTC	CASSLGRTYGYTF
TRBJ1-2	NA	NA	TRBV4-2	TGTGCCAGCAGCCAAGTCGCAGGGAAGGGCTATGGCTACACCTTC	CASSQVAGKGYGYTF
TRBJ1-4	NA	TRBD1	TRBV19	TGTGCCAGTAGTAGAAACAGGGGGAATGCTAATGAAAAACTGTTTTTT	CASSRNRGNANEKLFF
TRBJ2-4	NA	TRBD1	TRBV19	TGTGCCAGTTCCGATCCCCCCGGGACAGGGGGTAGTAACATTCAGTACTTC	CASSDPPGTGGSNIQYF
TRBJ2-7	NA	NA	TRBV7-9	TGTGCCAGCAGCTTAGTGGCGGGCAGCCTCACAGCCTACGAGCAGTACTTC	CASSLVAGSLTAYEQYF
TRBJ2-2	NA	NA	TRBV7-9	TGTGCCAGCAGCTCTCCCTCAGGGTCGGTCGGGGAGCTGTTTTTT	CASSSPSGSVGELFF
TRBJ2-3	NA	NA	TRBV18	TGTGCCAGCTCACCGAGAGCAGCTGACACAGATACGCAGTATTTT	CASSPRAADTDTQYF
TRBJ2-3	NA	NA	TRBV28	TGTGCCAGCAGTTTAAGGGGGGCAACAGATACGCAGTATTTT	CASSLRGATDTQYF
TRBJ2-7	NA	TRBD2	TRBV9	TGTGCCAGCCGACCGGGACTACATAATTACGAGCAGTACTTC	CASRPGLHNYEQYF
TRBJ2-7	NA	NA	TRBV19	TGTGCCAGTAGTATTGGAGAGGCCCGCGAGCAGTACTTC	CASSIGEAREQYF
TRBJ1-5	NA	NA	TRBV7-2	TGTGCCAGCAGGTCCGGGCCTTATAGCAATCAGCCCCAGCATTTT	CASRSGPYSNQPQHF
TRBJ1-5	NA	NA	TRBV28	TGTGCCAGCAGTTCGACAGATCAGCCCCAGCATTTT	CASSSTDQPQHF
TRBJ2-2	NA	NA	TRBV7-9	TGTGCCAGCAGCTTAGAATACAAGGCGAGAACCGGGGAGCTGTTTTTT	CASSLEYKARTGELFF
TRBJ1-5	few	NA	TRBV3-1/TRBV3-2	TGTGCCAGCAGCCAGGCAGGCGGGCCCCAGCATTTT	CASSQAGGPQHF
TRBJ1-5	NA	NA	TRBV7-2	TGTGCCAGCAGCTCGCTAACAGGGACTCAGCCCCAGCATTTT	CASSSLTGTQPQHF
TRBJ2-7	NA	NA	TRBV2	TGTGCCAGCAGTGAAGCAGGCAGGGGCGAGCAGTACTTC	CASSEAGRGEQYF
TRBJ2-7	NA	NA	TRBV6-6	TGTGCCAGCGGTCTAGACGGGGCAGACTACGAGCAGTACTTC	CASGLDGADYEQYF
TRBJ2-2	NA	NA	TRBV28	TGTGCCACCACGGGTCAGTTCCGGGAGCTGTTTTTT	CATTGQFRELFF
TRBJ2-7	NA	TRBD2	TRBV5-1	TGCGCCAGCAGCCCCGGGACTAGCGCCTCCTACGAGCAGTACTTC	CASSPGTSASYEQYF
TRBJ2-5	NA	NA	TRBV21-1	TGTGCCAGCAGCAAAGAAGGCGGATACCAAGAGACCCAGTACTTC	CASSKEGGYQETQYF
TRBJ2-1	NA	NA	TRBV19	TGTGCCAGTAGTCGCCGGGGGAGCGTCAATGAGCAGTTCTTC	CASSRRGSVNEQFF
TRBJ1-1	NA	NA	TRBV3-1/TRBV3-2	TGTGCCAGCAGCCAAATCGGACGACAGAACACTGAAGCTTTCTTT	CASSQIGRQNTEAFF
TRBJ2-1	NA	TRBD2	TRBV4-1	TGCGCCAGCAGCCAAGTCTATGGGACTACATACAATGAGCAGTTCTTC	CASSQVYGTTYNEQFF
TRBJ2-7	many	NA	TRBV2	TGTGCCAGCAGTTATACGGCCCCTTTCTTC	CASSYTAPFF
TRBJ1-2	once	NA	TRBV24-1	TGTGCCACCAGTGATAGACTGGGGAAGTTAGGCTACACCTTC	CATSDRLGKLGYTF
TRBJ1-1	NA	NA	TRBV5-4	TGTGCCAGCAGGGAGACCATGGACAGTAGGAGGACTGAAGCTTTCTTT	CASRETMDSRRTEAFF
TRBJ2-7	NA	NA	TRBV12-5	TGTGCTAGTGGTCGAGGGGGAGGCTACGAGCAGTACTTC	CASGRGGGYEQYF
TRBJ2-1	NA	NA	TRBV5-1	TGCGCCAGCAGCGTAGGACAGGGAGGGGCCAATGAGCAGTTCTTC	CASSVGQGGANEQFF
TRBJ1-2	NA	TRBD1	TRBV5-4	TGTGCCAGCAGCTCAAGTAGGACAGGGGGCAACTATGGCTACACCTTC	CASSSSRTGGNYGYTF
TRBJ2-7	NA	TRBD1	TRBV7-8	TGTGCCAGCAGCTTCCGGGACAGAGCCTACGAGCAGTACTTC	CASSFRDRAYEQYF
TRBJ2-3	NA	TRBD1	TRBV4-1	TGCGCCAGCAGCCAAGAAGGCAGGGGGCGATTAGATACGCAGTATTTT	CASSQEGRGRLDTQYF
TRBJ1-2	once	TRBD1	TRBV7-2	TGTGCCAGCAGCTTAAGGACCGGACAGGATGTGCCCTATGGCTACACCTTC	CASSLRTGQDVPYGYTF
TRBJ1-5	NA	TRBD1	TRBV15	TGTGCCACCAGCGCAGGGGGCGAACAGCCCCAGCATTTT	CATSAGGEQPQHF
TRBJ2-1	NA	NA	TRBV7-2	TGTGCCAGCAGCTCGAACCGGATCTCCGGGGAGGAGCAGTTCTTC	CASSSNRISGEEQFF
TRBJ1-2	NA	TRBD1	TRBV25-1	TGTGCCAGCAGTGAATCGGCGGCAGGGGGTAACTATGGCTACACCTTC	CASSESAAGGNYGYTF
TRBJ2-1	NA	TRBD1	TRBV2	TGTGCCAGCAGGGCAGGACAGGGGGCGTTATACAATGAGCAGTTCTTC	CASRAGQGALYNEQFF
TRBJ2-2	NA	TRBD1	TRBV5-1	TGCGCCAGCAGCCTCAGGACAGGGCCTCATCACACCGGGGAGCTGTTTTTT	CASSLRTGPHHTGELFF
TRBJ2-7	NA	TRBD2	TRBV2	TGTGCCAGCAGGGAGCGGGAGAGCGGGAACGAGCAGTACTTC	CASRERESGNEQYF
TRBJ2-6	NA	NA	TRBV9	TGTGCCAGCACAATTCTCGGGGGTATTGGGGCCAACGTCCTGACTTTC	CASTILGGIGANVLTF
TRBJ1-2	NA	NA	TRBV18	TGTGCCAGCTCACCGGATCGGCTCTATGGCTACACCTTC	CASSPDRLYGYTF
TRBJ2-7	NA	TRBD2	TRBV18	TGTGCCAGCTCACCCCCGGGGACTAACGAGCAGTACTTC	CASSPPGTNEQYF
TRBJ2-6	NA	NA	TRBV6-5	TGTGCCAGCAGTTCAGGGGTCTCTGGGGCCAACGTCCTGACTTTC	CASSSGVSGANVLTF
TRBJ1-1	once	TRBD1	TRBV11-1	TGTGCCAGCAGCCCCTGGGACAGGGAGAACACTGAAGCTTTCTTT	CASSPWDRENTEAFF